Following are 10 T cell receptor beta chains from one sample sequenced in a study of CD8+ T cells in alopecia areata. Extracted from the samples, RNA was reverse transcribed into cDNA to serve as the sequencing template. The table came from immunoSEQ multiplex PCR; TCRdb's copy has only in-frame clones and leaves some out. The sample yields fewer than 150,000 clones, 30% to 40% seen once. Sequenced material: CD4+ T cells sorted from blood. These receptors were obtained from a human donor with alopecia areata.

This clone was seen a few times. The chain has TRBV18 and TRBJ2-7; maybe TRBD1 (5 bases). Germline V gene sequence: CDR1 KGHSH, CDR2 LQKENI. This CDR3 comprises 14 residues. V was shortened by 1 base and J by 3 bases, with 10 bases between the two germline ends. CDR3 loop: CASSPQDTNYEQYF. The CDR3, as DNA: TGTGCCAGCTCACCACAGGACACCAACTACGAGCAGTACTTC. Full variable domain (remainder filled in from reference TRBV18 and TRBJ2-7): NAGVMQNPRHLVRRRGQEARLRCSPMKGHSHVYWYRQLPEEGLKFMVYLQKENIIDESGMPKERFSAEFPKEGPSILRIQQVVRGDSAAYFCASSPQDTNYEQYFGPGTRLTVT.

This chain joins TRBV5-6 and TRBJ1-5; a weak D match, TRBD1 (6 bases). Trimming left V 1 base short and J 5 bases short, with 22 bases between. Germline V gene lookup returns CDR1 SGHDT and CDR2 YYEEEE. This CDR3 contains 18 residues. The CDR3 loop reads CASSLMAYRTGRYQPQHF. The CDR3 DNA sequence: TGTGCCAGCAGCTTGATGGCATACCGTACAGGGCGTTATCAGCCCCAGCATTTT.

The count of this clone is one. The rearrangement joins TRBV5-1 to TRBJ2-7, with 10 bases fitting TRBD2. Trimming removed 5 bases from V and 3 bases from J; junction bases left unmatched: 8. The CDR3 is 15 residues long. CDR1 is SGHRS and CDR2 is YFSETQ in the germline V gene. The CDR3, as DNA: TGCGCCAGCAGACCCGGACTAGCGGCCCACTACGAGCAGTACTTC. Protein product: CASRPGLAAHYEQYF.

In regard to this clone: Other DNA sequences within the sample encode an identical CDR3. This sequence joins TRBV11-2 and TRBJ2-5; D remains ambiguous. The V end was cut by 2 bases, the J end by 0 bases, with 4 bases between. Germline V lookup: CDR1 SGHAT, CDR2 FQNNGV. The CDR3 is made up of 13 amino acids. CDR3 bases: TGTGCCAGCAGCTTAACAGACCAAGAGACCCAGTACTTC. It codes for CASSLTDQETQYF.

The sample holds a few counts of this clone. V gene TRBV28 combines with J gene TRBJ2-7, with 8 nucleotides matching TRBD1. This CDR3 is 14 amino acids long. Trimming at V came to 7 bases and at J to 13 bases, leaving 18 bases not matched to a gene. Germline V gene data show CDR1 as MDHEN and CDR2 as SYDVKM. CDR3 in amino acids: CASTVPRTGYSLYF. As DNA, the CDR3 is TGTGCCAGCACTGTCCCGCGGACAGGGTATAGTCTTTACTTC.

The CDR3 sequence: CATSSQRGGLETQYF. The CDR3, as DNA: TGTGCCACCAGCTCCCAAAGGGGGGGCTTGGAGACCCAGTACTTC. The genes are TRBV15 and TRBJ2-5; weak D call: TRBD2 (7 bases). From germline, CDR1 is LNHNV and CDR2 YYDKDF (reference sequence). The CDR3 covers 15 residues. The V and J ends lost 5 bases and 5 bases respectively, with 18 bases between them.

The chain is built from TRBV7-2 and TRBJ1-1; a weak D match, TRBD1 (6 bases). The V end was cut by 6 bases, the J end by 4 bases, with 12 bases between. The V gene's germline CDR1 is SGHTA and CDR2 FQGNSA. The CDR3 has 13 residues. This CDR3 reads CASSFVGGTEAFF. The CDR3 region has the DNA TGTGCCAGCAGTTTCGTAGGGGGCACTGAAGCTTTCTTT.

This clone was picked up a small number of times. The chain is built from TRBV28 and TRBJ1-5; D is ambiguous. The germline CDR1 and CDR2 sequences are MDHEN and SYDVKM. The CDR3 has 12 residues. V was trimmed by 3 bases and J by 8 bases, leaving 8 bases between them. This chain's CDR3 is CASSLSDKPQHF. In DNA form, the CDR3 reads TGTGCCAGCAGTTTGAGCGATAAGCCCCAGCATTTT.

V is TRBV30 and J is TRBJ2-7; D call uncertain. The CDR3 has 12 residues. Germline V gives CDR1 GTSNPN, CDR2 SVGIG (reference sequence). Trimming took off 4 bases at V and 3 bases at J, with 10 bases between the two ends. CDR3 region: CAWKPNGYEQYF. The CDR3 region has the DNA TGTGCCTGGAAGCCGAACGGCTACGAGCAGTACTTC.

The chain joins TRBV29-1 to TRBJ1-1; D is ambiguous. V shed 6 bases and J shed 4 bases, with 9 bases lying between them. This CDR3 spans 11 amino acids. Germline V gene lookup returns CDR1 SQVTM and CDR2 ANQGSEA. This chain's CDR3 is CSVRPGTEAFF. The CDR3 coding sequence is TGCAGCGTGAGGCCGGGCACTGAAGCTTTCTTT. The full variable domain, completed using reference TRBV29-1 and TRBJ1-1, is SAVISQKPSRDICQRGTSLTIQCQVDSQVTMMFWYRQQPGQSLTLIATANQGSEATYESGFVIDKFPISRPNLTFSTLTVSNMSPEDSSIYLCSVRPGTEAFFGQGTRLTVV.